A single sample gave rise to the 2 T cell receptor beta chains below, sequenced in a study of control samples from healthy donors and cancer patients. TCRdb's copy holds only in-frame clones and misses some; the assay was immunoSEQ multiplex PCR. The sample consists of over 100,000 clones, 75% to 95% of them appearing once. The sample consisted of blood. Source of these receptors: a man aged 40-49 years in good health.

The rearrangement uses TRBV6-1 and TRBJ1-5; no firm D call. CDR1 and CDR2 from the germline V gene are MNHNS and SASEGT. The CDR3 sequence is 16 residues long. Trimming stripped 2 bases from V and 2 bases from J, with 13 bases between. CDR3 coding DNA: TGTGCCAGCAGTGAATTTAGAGTTGTTGGCAATCAGCCCCAGCATTTT. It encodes CASSEFRVVGNQPQHF.

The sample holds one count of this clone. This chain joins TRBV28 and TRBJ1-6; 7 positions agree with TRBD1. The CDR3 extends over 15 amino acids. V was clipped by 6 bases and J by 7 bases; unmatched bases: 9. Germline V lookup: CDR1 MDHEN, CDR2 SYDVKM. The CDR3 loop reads CASSLLTGENSPLHF. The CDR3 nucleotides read TGTGCCAGCAGCCTACTTACAGGGGAAAATTCACCCCTCCACTTT. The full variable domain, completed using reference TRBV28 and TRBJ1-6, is DVKVTQSSRYLVKRTGEKVFLECVQDMDHENMFWYRQDPGLGLRLIYFSYDVKMKEKGDIPEGYSVSREKKERFSLILESASTNQTSMYLCASSLLTGENSPLHFGNGTRLTVT.